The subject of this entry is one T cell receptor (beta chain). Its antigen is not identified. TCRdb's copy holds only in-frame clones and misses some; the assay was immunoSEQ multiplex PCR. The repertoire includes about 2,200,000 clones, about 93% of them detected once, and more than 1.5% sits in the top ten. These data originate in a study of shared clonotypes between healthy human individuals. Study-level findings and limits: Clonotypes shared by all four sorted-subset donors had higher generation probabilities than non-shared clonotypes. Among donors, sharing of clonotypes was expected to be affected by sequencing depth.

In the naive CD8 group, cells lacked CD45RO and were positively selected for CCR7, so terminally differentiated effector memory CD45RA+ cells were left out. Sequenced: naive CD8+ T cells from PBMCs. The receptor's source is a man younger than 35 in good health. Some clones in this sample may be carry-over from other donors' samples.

CDR3 residues: CAAWTGGTNGYTF. The CDR3 bases are TGTGCCGCGTGGACAGGGGGAACCAATGGCTACACCTTC. The rearrangement links TRBV6-5 to TRBJ1-2; 10 bases are shared with TRBD1. The CDR3 sequence is 13 residues long. In germline, CDR1 is MNHEY, CDR2 SVGAGI. The V and J ends lost 11 bases and 6 bases, in that order; junction bases with no gene match: 9.